The T cell receptor (beta chain) described here comes from a study of a mutant IDH1 vaccine in newly diagnosed glioma. Time point in this sample: baseline, week 1 (first vaccination visit). The sample's treatment: pre-vaccination baseline after standard-of-care therapy. V shed 6 bases, J shed 4 bases, and the junction held 6 bases outside the gene matches. Per the germline V gene, CDR1 is MNHEY and CDR2 is SVGAGI. The CDR3 has 14 residues. The method was immunoSEQ multiplex PCR; TCRdb's version includes in-frame clones alone and lacks a portion of them. The sample records roughly 70,000 clones, approximately 83% being singletons.

This chain connects TRBV6-5 to TRBJ1-2; 9 bases map to TRBD1. The TCR was taken from a man aged 25 to 45 with glioma. The sample consisted of PBMCs, taken from a glioma patient treated with radiotherapy, temozolomide or both. The CDR3 loop is CASRAGTGTYGYTF. The CDR3 region has the DNA TGTGCCAGCAGAGCCGGGACAGGGACCTATGGCTACACCTTC.